This T cell receptor beta chain was identified in a study of shared clonotypes between healthy human individuals (dated by TCRdb to the early 2020s). Some background on the complete study: The cohort comprised a couple of women and a few men aged 18 to 49 years. Leukapheresis yielded between about 0.9 and 10 billion PBMCs per donor. To increase sequencing depth and limit assay-specific biases, different laboratories used diverse techniques to prepare libraries and sequence TCR repertoires. Blood TCR repertoires of roughly 5 healthy adults were deeply sequenced to estimate repertoire size and the extent of clonotype sharing between individuals. For each donor, CD4 naive and CD4 memory were each run on three plates, CD8 naive on two plates, and CD8 memory on one plate.

Overall study outcomes, separate from this receptor: Pairwise subsampling indicated that sequencing depth was expected to affect the degree of clonotype sharing among donors. Even with the large sequencing depth, rarefaction of the sorted-subset datasets indicated that sequencing was incomplete. Naive subsets generally had larger estimated clonotype richness than memory subsets did. Sampling was restricted to blood, and TCR repertoires in tissues likely differ from the TCR repertoires found in blood. About 5% of naive CD4, 3.5% of naive CD8, approximately 2.2% of memory CD4, and around 0.42% of memory CD8 clonotypes were shared across a few donors. The genetic and exposure-history diversity represented was limited by the small number of donors. Compared with non-shared clonotypes, the clonotypes found in all four sorted-subset donors had higher generation probabilities.

The CDR1 and CDR2 encoded by the germline V gene are SGHAT and FQNNGV. From its cysteine to its phenylalanine, the CDR3 spans 18 amino acids. Only the CDR3 DNA is retained, 54 bases long and in frame from the first base. The junction carries 22 bases between V and J, which are trimmed by 2 bases and 3 bases respectively. This clone was counted once. This clone's antigen is unknown. No much larger clonotype is one base removed from it; base qualities were not supplied. For the CD8 naive samples, CD45RO-negative cells were positively selected for CCR7, yielding a CD45RA+CCR7+ population from which TemRA cells were excluded. Healthy HIV-negative adults with no recently reported acute infections or vaccinations were included as donors. Every donor was a Caucasian adult residing in Nashville, Tennessee, USA. Blood was obtained by leukapheresis, after which PBMCs were separated by Ficoll-Histopaque density gradient centrifugation and cryopreserved in liquid nitrogen vapor phase. Analytical flow cytometry was used to check the purity and quantity of each magnetically sorted T cell population. From each sorted fraction, genomic DNA was isolated and quantified by UV absorbance on a Nanodrop 2000c.

TCR CDR3 regions were amplified from genomic DNA by multiplex PCR using the deep immunoSEQ assay. Extracted genomic DNA from each cell subset was distributed evenly across all wells of several immunoSEQ 96-well plates, and each plate was treated as a replicate. For sorted subsets, 200 to 250 ng of genomic DNA, equivalent to roughly 33,000 T cell genomes, went into each replicate PCR. Purified libraries were quantified with a Qubit 3.0 fluorometer, sized on a Bioanalyzer 2100, and re-quantified with the KAPA Library Quantification kit. Every immunoSEQ 96-well plate was sequenced on a separate single-read 150-cycle Illumina NextSeq 550 flow cell. Under the source paper's analysis protocol: Because only junctional sequences without quality scores were contained in the immunoSEQ output, filtering matching that applied to full-length reads could not be performed. To assign V/J genes and CDR3, sequences were annotated against IMGT germline references using PyIR, a Python wrapper for IgBLAST v1.9. Reads were removed for weak V/J assignments (E-value above 1e-6), missing CDR3, stop codons, out-of-frame junctions, or ambiguous translated residues. V3J clonotypes were defined by identical inferred V gene, J gene, and CDR3 amino acid sequence. To compute the percentage overlap between repertoires, the number of shared unique clonotypes was divided by the size of the smaller repertoire. Three approaches were used to assess repertoire richness: RTK rarefaction, the Chao1 estimator, and Recon v2.1 estimates of unobserved clonotypes. OLGA was used to compute generation probabilities for all TCRbeta clonotypes that the gDNA method yielded from four donors. TCRdb's version of the immuneACCESS table is confined to in-frame rearrangements and falls short of the full clone set. An unresolved V gene accounts for under half of the shortfall where checked; the remainder is of unknown origin. V, J and clone size were drawn from that table, and D and trimming were deduced from the DNA. The sample table lists around 600,000 clones, 95% to 98% of them with a count of one. The ten largest clones take up 0.3% of the sample.

This receptor was identified in a man aged 30 to 45 in good health. Sequenced: naive CD8+ T cells sorted from blood. The sample's cell subset or site, from its label and the paper: CD45RA+CCR7+. Rearrangement joined TRBV11-2 to TRBJ2-5; the D gene is possibly TRBD1 or TRBD2, each agreeing over 5 bases. The CDR3 here reads CASSLSSFTMGDKETQYF. The nucleotides read TGTGCCAGCAGCTTAAGTTCGTTTACTATGGGGGATAAAGAGACCCAGTACTTC. With the rest looked up from the reference TRBV11-2 and TRBJ2-5 genes rather than sequenced, the full variable domain is EAGVAQSPRYKIIEKRQSVAFWCNPISGHATLYWYQQILGQGPKLLIQFQNNGVVDDSQLPKDRFSAERLKGVDSTLKIQPAKLEDSAVYLCASSLSSFTMGDKETQYFGPGTRLLVL.